These T cell receptor beta chains were read from a single sample in a study of regulatory T cells in long-lasting Graves disease. TCRdb re-called the multiplex PCR reads through MiXCR, storing one row per CDR3 protein. The profile covers about 540,000 distinct CDR3 sequences, with roughly 12% appearing a single time and roughly a tenth taken by the ten largest. These data were also reused for a study on T cells in Graves' hyperthyroidism and ophthalmopathy.

Sequenced material: peripheral blood mononuclear cells (PBMCs), taken at new diagnosis, from a patient treated with antithyroid drugs. Receptors were obtained from a man aged 25-45 years with Graves disease. Each CDR3 is given with its conserved first and last residue. Fields, in order: clone size, V gene, J gene, D gene, CDR3 protein, CDR3 DNA. The D gene is left open where the match is weak. Rows give clone size only sometimes, using once, few, many, or a class for an expanded clone.

clone_size: many
v_call: TRBV20-1
j_call: TRBJ2-1
d_call: NA
cdr3_aa: CSARGRSGQFF
cdr3_nt: TGCAGTGCTAGAGGGAGATCGGGGCAGTTCTTC

clone_size: many
v_call: TRBV29-1
j_call: TRBJ1-1
d_call: TRBD1
cdr3_aa: CSVRTGGGNTEAFF
cdr3_nt: TGCAGCGTAAGGACAGGGGGCGGGAACACTGAAGCTTTCTTT

clone_size: many
v_call: TRBV27
j_call: TRBJ2-2
d_call: NA
cdr3_aa: CASSSKPPWGAANTGELFF
cdr3_nt: TGTGCCAGCAGTTCGAAACCCCCATGGGGGGCAGCGAACACCGGGGAGCTGTTTTTT

clone_size: few
v_call: TRBV27
j_call: TRBJ1-5
d_call: TRBD1
cdr3_aa: CASRQGTGSNQPQHF
cdr3_nt: TGTGCCAGCAGACAAGGGACAGGGAGCAATCAGCCCCAGCATTTT

clone_size: NA
v_call: TRBV19
j_call: TRBJ2-3
d_call: NA
cdr3_aa: CASSIDGGSTDTQYF
cdr3_nt: TGTGCCAGTAGTATAGATGGAGGGAGCACAGATACGCAGTATTTT

clone_size: many
v_call: TRBV7-8
j_call: TRBJ1-5
d_call: NA
cdr3_aa: CASRPTRWGNQPQHF
cdr3_nt: TGTGCCAGCAGACCGACCCGATGGGGCAATCAGCCCCAGCATTTT

clone_size: NA
v_call: TRBV5-6
j_call: TRBJ1-1
d_call: NA
cdr3_aa: CASSLVQENTEAFF
cdr3_nt: TGTGCCAGCAGCTTGGTACAAGAGAACACTGAAGCTTTCTTT

clone_size: few
v_call: TRBV20-1
j_call: TRBJ2-1
d_call: TRBD2
cdr3_aa: CSAAGTSGTDEQFF
cdr3_nt: TGCAGTGCTGCGGGGACTAGCGGGACGGATGAGCAGTTCTTC

clone_size: few
v_call: TRBV24-1
j_call: TRBJ2-1
d_call: NA
cdr3_aa: CATSDPPRTGNNEQFF
cdr3_nt: TGTGCCACCAGTGACCCCCCTCGGACTGGGAACAATGAGCAGTTCTTC

clone_size: NA
v_call: TRBV5-1
j_call: TRBJ1-1
d_call: NA
cdr3_aa: CASSPDGPNTEAFF
cdr3_nt: TGCGCCAGCAGCCCGGACGGACCGAACACTGAAGCTTTCTTT

clone_size: many
v_call: TRBV5-1
j_call: TRBJ2-7
d_call: TRBD2
cdr3_aa: CASSPTSGNVEQYF
cdr3_nt: TGCGCCAGCAGCCCGACTAGCGGGAATGTCGAGCAGTACTTC

clone_size: many
v_call: TRBV11-2
j_call: TRBJ2-2
d_call: TRBD2
cdr3_aa: CASSPLGGGTGELFF
cdr3_nt: TGTGCCAGCAGCCCATTGGGCGGGGGGACCGGGGAGCTGTTTTTT

clone_size: many
v_call: TRBV25-1
j_call: TRBJ2-5
d_call: TRBD2
cdr3_aa: CASSFSGREETQYF
cdr3_nt: TGTGCCAGCAGCTTTAGCGGGAGGGAAGAGACCCAGTACTTC

clone_size: few
v_call: TRBV20-1
j_call: TRBJ1-2
d_call: NA
cdr3_aa: CSASAGLVGYTF
cdr3_nt: TGCAGTGCTAGTGCAGGGTTGGTCGGCTACACCTTC

clone_size: NA
v_call: TRBV19
j_call: TRBJ2-7
d_call: NA
cdr3_aa: CASSQDEVSSYEQYF
cdr3_nt: TGTGCCAGCAGCCAAGATGAGGTTAGCTCCTACGAGCAGTACTTC

clone_size: many
v_call: TRBV11-3
j_call: TRBJ2-7
d_call: NA
cdr3_aa: CASSFQGNSYEQYF
cdr3_nt: TGTGCCAGCAGCTTCCAGGGAAACTCCTACGAGCAGTACTTC

clone_size: few
v_call: TRBV18
j_call: TRBJ1-5
d_call: NA
cdr3_aa: CASSLSPGTVNQPQHF
cdr3_nt: TGTGCCAGCTCACTCTCGCCCGGGACGGTCAATCAGCCCCAGCATTTT

clone_size: NA
v_call: TRBV4-1
j_call: TRBJ2-1
d_call: NA
cdr3_aa: CAVHSYNEQFF
cdr3_nt: TGCGCCGTCCACAGCTACAATGAGCAGTTCTTC

clone_size: NA
v_call: TRBV7-2
j_call: TRBJ2-5
d_call: NA
cdr3_aa: CASSPPGTGETQYF
cdr3_nt: TGTGCCAGCAGCCCTCCGGGGACTGGAGAGACCCAGTACTTC

clone_size: many
v_call: TRBV2
j_call: TRBJ2-1
d_call: NA
cdr3_aa: CASSDGRAANEQFF
cdr3_nt: TGTGCCAGCAGTGACGGTAGGGCGGCCAATGAGCAGTTCTTC

clone_size: many
v_call: TRBV29-1
j_call: TRBJ2-1
d_call: NA
cdr3_aa: CSVEYLANEQFF
cdr3_nt: TGCAGCGTTGAATACCTCGCCAATGAGCAGTTCTTC

clone_size: many
v_call: TRBV7-9
j_call: TRBJ2-3
d_call: TRBD1
cdr3_aa: CASSLDRGQRTDTQYF
cdr3_nt: TGTGCCAGCAGCTTGGACAGGGGGCAGCGCACAGATACGCAGTATTTT

clone_size: NA
v_call: TRBV7-9
j_call: TRBJ2-2
d_call: TRBD1
cdr3_aa: CASSRGQGDTGELFF
cdr3_nt: TGTGCCAGCAGCAGGGGACAGGGGGACACCGGGGAGCTGTTTTTT

clone_size: many
v_call: TRBV20-1
j_call: TRBJ2-3
d_call: TRBD2
cdr3_aa: CSASRTSSSTDTQYF
cdr3_nt: TGCAGTGCTAGCCGGACTAGCTCGAGCACAGATACGCAGTATTTT

clone_size: many
v_call: TRBV13
j_call: TRBJ2-5
d_call: NA
cdr3_aa: CASSYSQVKETQYF
cdr3_nt: TGTGCCAGCAGCTACTCCCAGGTTAAGGAGACCCAGTACTTC

clone_size: NA
v_call: TRBV6-2/TRBV6-3
j_call: TRBJ2-1
d_call: TRBD1
cdr3_aa: CASSSPRTGRGNEQFF
cdr3_nt: TGTGCCAGCAGTTCCCCCCGGACAGGGCGAGGAAATGAGCAGTTCTTC

clone_size: many
v_call: TRBV18
j_call: TRBJ2-1
d_call: NA
cdr3_aa: CASSLRDGYNEQFF
cdr3_nt: TGTGCCAGCTCACTCCGGGACGGCTACAATGAGCAGTTCTTC

clone_size: many
v_call: TRBV15
j_call: TRBJ2-3
d_call: NA
cdr3_aa: CATSRDSGGFTDTQYF
cdr3_nt: TGTGCCACCAGCAGAGATTCAGGAGGGTTCACAGATACGCAGTATTTT

clone_size: many
v_call: TRBV7-9
j_call: TRBJ1-5
d_call: TRBD1
cdr3_aa: CASSSWTGEPQHF
cdr3_nt: TGTGCCAGCAGCTCGTGGACAGGGGAGCCCCAGCATTTT

clone_size: many
v_call: TRBV29-1
j_call: TRBJ1-1
d_call: NA
cdr3_aa: CSVEKGTRGTEAFF
cdr3_nt: TGCAGCGTTGAAAAGGGGACACGGGGGACTGAAGCTTTCTTT

clone_size: NA
v_call: TRBV20-1
j_call: TRBJ1-4
d_call: TRBD1
cdr3_aa: CSARKGAEGKLFF
cdr3_nt: TGCAGTGCTAGAAAGGGGGCGGAGGGAAAACTGTTTTTT

clone_size: many
v_call: TRBV7-3
j_call: TRBJ2-3
d_call: NA
cdr3_aa: CASSLNEGVTQYF
cdr3_nt: TGTGCCAGCAGCTTAAATGAGGGGGTCACGCAGTATTTT

clone_size: many
v_call: TRBV20-1
j_call: TRBJ2-3
d_call: NA
cdr3_aa: CSATYGRGTDTQYF
cdr3_nt: TGCAGTGCTACTTACGGGAGAGGCACAGATACGCAGTATTTT

clone_size: NA
v_call: TRBV12-3/TRBV12-4
j_call: TRBJ2-7
d_call: TRBD2
cdr3_aa: CASSRTGLAGGGEQYF
cdr3_nt: TGTGCCAGCAGTCGCACGGGACTAGCGGGAGGGGGCGAGCAGTACTTC

clone_size: many
v_call: TRBV5-1
j_call: TRBJ2-1
d_call: NA
cdr3_aa: CASSLGFLNEQFF
cdr3_nt: TGCGCCAGCAGCTTGGGATTTCTTAATGAGCAGTTCTTC

clone_size: many
v_call: TRBV19
j_call: TRBJ1-5
d_call: TRBD1
cdr3_aa: CASMDRGYSNQPQHF
cdr3_nt: TGTGCCAGTATGGACAGGGGCTATAGCAATCAGCCCCAGCATTTT

clone_size: NA
v_call: TRBV13
j_call: TRBJ2-3
d_call: NA
cdr3_aa: CASSFPTGVSTDTQYF
cdr3_nt: TGTGCCAGCAGCTTTCCCACCGGGGTAAGCACAGATACGCAGTATTTT

clone_size: many
v_call: TRBV6-2/TRBV6-3
j_call: TRBJ2-5
d_call: NA
cdr3_aa: CASSDPILVTQYF
cdr3_nt: TGTGCCAGCAGTGACCCCATTCTGGTGACCCAGTACTTC

clone_size: NA
v_call: TRBV6-1
j_call: TRBJ1-3
d_call: NA
cdr3_aa: CASSSAGTKLPSGNTIYF
cdr3_nt: TGTGCCAGCAGTAGCGCCGGGACAAAGCTCCCCTCTGGAAACACCATATATTTT

clone_size: NA
v_call: TRBV5-1
j_call: TRBJ2-1
d_call: NA
cdr3_aa: CASSLASGSSSYNEQLF
cdr3_nt: TGCGCCAGCAGCTTGGCCTCGGGTTCGAGCTCCTACAATGAGCAGCTCTTC

clone_size: many
v_call: TRBV7-6
j_call: TRBJ2-3
d_call: NA
cdr3_aa: CASSRWNRETDTQYF
cdr3_nt: TGTGCCAGCAGCCGATGGAACAGAGAGACAGATACGCAGTATTTT

clone_size: many
v_call: TRBV20-1
j_call: TRBJ1-1
d_call: TRBD1
cdr3_aa: CSARESLGQVNTEAFF
cdr3_nt: TGCAGTGCTAGAGAAAGCTTGGGACAGGTGAACACTGAAGCTTTCTTT

clone_size: NA
v_call: TRBV7-2
j_call: TRBJ2-3
d_call: NA
cdr3_aa: CASSLWGERTDTQYF
cdr3_nt: TGTGCCAGCAGCTTATGGGGGGAGCGCACAGATACGCAGTATTTT

clone_size: few
v_call: TRBV18
j_call: TRBJ1-2
d_call: TRBD1
cdr3_aa: CASSPPDRATYGYTF
cdr3_nt: TGTGCCAGCTCACCACCCGACAGGGCGACCTATGGCTACACCTTC

clone_size: NA
v_call: TRBV10-3
j_call: TRBJ2-5
d_call: TRBD2
cdr3_aa: CAISGWRGGETQYF
cdr3_nt: TGTGCCATCAGTGGTTGGAGGGGAGGGGAGACCCAGTACTTC

clone_size: few
v_call: TRBV10-1
j_call: TRBJ2-2
d_call: NA
cdr3_aa: CASAAGHDTGELFF
cdr3_nt: TGCGCCAGCGCGGCGGGACACGACACCGGGGAGCTGTTTTTT

clone_size: once
v_call: TRBV5-6
j_call: TRBJ2-7
d_call: NA
cdr3_aa: CASSMLTGTYEQYF
cdr3_nt: TGTGCCAGCAGCATGTTGACAGGAACCTACGAGCAGTACTTC

clone_size: many
v_call: TRBV28
j_call: TRBJ2-7
d_call: TRBD2
cdr3_aa: CASSLLAGWGEQYF
cdr3_nt: TGTGCCAGCAGCCTCCTAGCGGGATGGGGCGAGCAGTACTTC

clone_size: many
v_call: TRBV27
j_call: TRBJ2-1
d_call: NA
cdr3_aa: CASRLAQGSYNEQFF
cdr3_nt: TGTGCCAGCAGACTAGCCCAAGGGTCCTACAATGAGCAGTTCTTC

clone_size: NA
v_call: TRBV24-1
j_call: TRBJ2-7
d_call: NA
cdr3_aa: CAAEYYEQYF
cdr3_nt: TGTGCCGCAGAGTACTACGAGCAGTACTTC

clone_size: many
v_call: TRBV7-2
j_call: TRBJ2-2
d_call: NA
cdr3_aa: CASSPPWLNTGELFF
cdr3_nt: TGTGCCAGCAGCCCCCCCTGGCTGAACACCGGGGAGCTGTTTTTT